The T cell receptor beta chain described here comes from a study of prognosis after radiotherapy for stage I lung cancer. Peripheral blood, approximately 6 milliliters per draw, was collected at each of two time points. From genomic DNA, TCR beta CDR3 was amplified by two-round multiplex PCR. Initially, in first-round PCR, primers specific to each TRBV and TRBJ gene were used. TCRdb ran MiXCR on the multiplex PCR reads and lists one entry per CDR3 protein. Of around 56,000 distinct CDR3 sequences detected, around 27% appear once; the ten largest clones hold under 10%. Germline values: CDR1 SGHAT, CDR2 FQNNGV. Trimming stripped 5 bases from V and 1 base from J, with 11 bases between. This CDR3 contains 14 residues. This clonotype has ten or more counts.

The V and J genes are TRBV11-2 and TRBJ1-1; D unclear. Sample: PBMCs, taken before or after stereotactic body radiation therapy (not recorded which). This receptor was taken from a donor over 45 with non-small cell lung cancer. The CDR3 DNA is TGTGCCAGCAGCCTAATACAGTCGAACACTGAAGCTTTCTTT. Amino acid sequence: CASSLIQSNTEAFF.